A selection of T cell receptor beta chains follows, all from one sample in a study of T cell responses to AZD1222 COVID-19 vaccine. Produced via immunoSEQ multiplex PCR; TCRdb's table is partial and in-frame only. The sample lists approximately 110,000 clones; about 90% were seen once. The source was peripheral blood, collected on day 0 of AZD1222 vaccination. The receptors were gathered from an adult in good health. Both conserved end residues are part of each CDR3. A D gene is named only where the DNA matches it firmly. Where a row states a size, it is once, few, many or the class of an expanded clone; other rows omit it.

. | TRBJ1-1 | TRBV27 | 14 | . | CASSINREVGEAFF | TGTGCCAGCAGTATAAACAGGGAGGTGGGTGAAGCTTTCTTT
. | TRBJ2-7 | TRBV30 | 11 | . | CAHQAGSEQYF | TGTGCCCACCAGGCAGGGTCAGAGCAGTACTTC
TRBD2 | TRBJ2-3 | TRBV7-8 | 16 | . | CASSLTSATRLDTQYF | TGTGCCAGCAGCTTAACTAGCGCTACTAGGTTAGATACGCAGTATTTT
. | TRBJ1-2 | TRBV27 | 15 | . | CASSLEGTKNYGYTF | TGTGCCAGCAGTTTAGAGGGGACAAAGAACTATGGCTACACCTTC
. | TRBJ2-5 | TRBV18 | 14 | . | CASSPPDRGGTQYF | TGTGCCAGCTCACCACCGGACCGAGGTGGGACCCAGTACTTC
. | TRBJ2-7 | TRBV10-2 | 12 | . | CASMGPFYEQYF | TGCGCCAGCATGGGACCTTTCTACGAGCAGTACTTC
TRBD1 | TRBJ1-2 | TRBV9 | 14 | few | CASSVTGGDYGYTF | TGTGCCAGCAGCGTCACAGGGGGCGACTATGGCTACACCTTC
TRBD2 | TRBJ2-5 | TRBV7-2 | 16 | few | CASRRTSGGSGETQYF | TGTGCCAGCAGACGGACTAGCGGGGGGTCTGGGGAGACCCAGTACTTC
TRBD1 | TRBJ1-6 | TRBV28 | 17 | . | CASSLVGTGGGNSPLHF | TGTGCCAGCAGTTTAGTCGGGACAGGGGGCGGCAATTCACCCCTCCACTTT
. | TRBJ1-5 | TRBV4-2 | 13 | . | CASSLLVSQPQHF | TGTGCCAGCAGCCTCCTGGTTAGCCAGCCCCAGCATTTT
. | TRBJ2-1 | TRBV11-2 | 15 | . | CASSNRESSYNEQFF | TGTGCCAGCAGCAACAGGGAGAGCTCCTACAATGAGCAGTTCTTC
. | TRBJ2-1 | TRBV11-2 | 15 | . | CASSPSASSYNEQFF | TGTGCCAGCAGCCCCAGCGCAAGCTCCTACAATGAGCAGTTCTTC
TRBD2 | TRBJ2-5 | TRBV28 | 15 | . | CASTSLAGFKETQYF | TGTGCCAGCACGTCTTTAGCGGGGTTCAAAGAGACCCAGTACTTC
. | TRBJ1-1 | TRBV28 | 13 | . | CASIHGGYTEAFF | TGTGCCAGCATCCACGGCGGGTACACTGAAGCTTTCTTT
. | TRBJ1-2 | TRBV29-1 | 8 | . | CSVESGHF | TGCAGCGTTGAGTCAGGGCACTTC
. | TRBJ1-1 | TRBV5-1 | 15 | . | CASSLRTGLNTEAFF | TGCGCCAGCAGCTTACGGACGGGCCTGAACACTGAAGCTTTCTTT
TRBD1 | TRBJ2-3 | TRBV7-8 | 16 | . | CASSSARRGFTDTQYF | TGTGCCAGCAGCAGCGCGCGCAGGGGGTTTACAGATACGCAGTATTTT
. | TRBJ1-5 | TRBV6-5 | 14 | . | CASSEGGRNQPQHF | TGTGCCAGCAGCGAGGGGGGTCGAAATCAGCCCCAGCATTTT
TRBD1 | TRBJ2-1 | TRBV30 | 14 | once | CAWNKGQGLDEQFF | TGTGCCTGGAATAAAGGACAGGGTCTGGATGAGCAGTTCTTC
. | TRBJ1-1 | TRBV3-1/TRBV3-2 | 13 | . | CASTLRGDTEAFF | TGTGCCAGCACCCTACGGGGGGACACTGAAGCTTTCTTT